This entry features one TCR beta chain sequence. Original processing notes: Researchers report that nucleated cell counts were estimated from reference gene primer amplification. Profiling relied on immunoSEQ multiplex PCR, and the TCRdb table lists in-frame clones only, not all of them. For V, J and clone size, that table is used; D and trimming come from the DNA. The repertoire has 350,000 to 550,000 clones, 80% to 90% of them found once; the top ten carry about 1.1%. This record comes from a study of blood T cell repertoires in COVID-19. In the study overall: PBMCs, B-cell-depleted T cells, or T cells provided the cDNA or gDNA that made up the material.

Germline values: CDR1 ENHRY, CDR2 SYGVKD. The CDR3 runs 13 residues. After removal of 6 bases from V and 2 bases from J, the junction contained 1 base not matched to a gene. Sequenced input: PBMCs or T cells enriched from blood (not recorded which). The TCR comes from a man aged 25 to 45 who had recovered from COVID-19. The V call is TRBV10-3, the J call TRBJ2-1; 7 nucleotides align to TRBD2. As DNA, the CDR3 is TGTGCCATCAGGGGGACTACCTACAATGAGCAGTTCTTC. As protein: CAIRGTTYNEQFF.